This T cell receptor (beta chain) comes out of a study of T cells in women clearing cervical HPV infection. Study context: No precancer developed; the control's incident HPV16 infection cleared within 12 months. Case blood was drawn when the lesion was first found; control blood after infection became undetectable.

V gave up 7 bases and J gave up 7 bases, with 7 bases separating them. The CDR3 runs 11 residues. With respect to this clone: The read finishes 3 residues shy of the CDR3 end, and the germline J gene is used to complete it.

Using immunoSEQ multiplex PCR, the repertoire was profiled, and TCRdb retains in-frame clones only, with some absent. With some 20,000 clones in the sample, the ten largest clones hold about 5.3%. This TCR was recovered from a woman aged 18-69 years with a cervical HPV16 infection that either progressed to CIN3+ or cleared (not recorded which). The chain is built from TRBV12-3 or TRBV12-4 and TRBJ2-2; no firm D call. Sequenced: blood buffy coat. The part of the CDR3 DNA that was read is TGTGCCAGCACCATACTCGGGGAG. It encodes CASTILGE. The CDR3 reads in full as CASTILGELFF.